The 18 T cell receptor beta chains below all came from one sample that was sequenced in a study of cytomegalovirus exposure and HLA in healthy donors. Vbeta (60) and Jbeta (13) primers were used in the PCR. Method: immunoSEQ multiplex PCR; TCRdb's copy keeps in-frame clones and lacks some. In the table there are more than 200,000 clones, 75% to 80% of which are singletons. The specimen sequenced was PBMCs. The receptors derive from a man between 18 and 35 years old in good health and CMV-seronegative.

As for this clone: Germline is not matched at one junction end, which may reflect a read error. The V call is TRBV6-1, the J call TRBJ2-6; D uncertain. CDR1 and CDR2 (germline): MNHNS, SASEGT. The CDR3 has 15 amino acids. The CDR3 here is CASREDLSGANVLTF. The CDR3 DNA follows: TGTGCCAGCCGTGAAGATCTCTCTGGGGCCAACGTCCTGACTTTC.

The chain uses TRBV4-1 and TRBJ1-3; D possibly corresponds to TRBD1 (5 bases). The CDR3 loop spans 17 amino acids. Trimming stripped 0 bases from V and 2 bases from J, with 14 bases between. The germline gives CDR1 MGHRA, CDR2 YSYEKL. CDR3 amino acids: CASSQDQLQGTGNTIYF. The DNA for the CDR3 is TGCGCCAGCAGCCAAGATCAGCTTCAGGGAACTGGAAACACCATATATTTT.

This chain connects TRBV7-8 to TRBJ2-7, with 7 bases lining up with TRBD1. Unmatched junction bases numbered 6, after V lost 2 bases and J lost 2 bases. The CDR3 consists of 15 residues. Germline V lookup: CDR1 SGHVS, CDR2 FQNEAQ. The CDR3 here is CASSLLGGLTYEQYF. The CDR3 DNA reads TGTGCCAGCAGCTTATTAGGGGGCCTTACCTACGAGCAGTACTTC.

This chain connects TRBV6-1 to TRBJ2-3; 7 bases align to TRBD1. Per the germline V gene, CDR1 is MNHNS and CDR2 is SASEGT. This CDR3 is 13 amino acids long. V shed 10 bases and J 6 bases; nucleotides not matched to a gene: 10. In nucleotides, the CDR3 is TGTGCCACTTACAGGGGACCGCCGGATACGCAGTATTTT. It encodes CATYRGPPDTQYF.

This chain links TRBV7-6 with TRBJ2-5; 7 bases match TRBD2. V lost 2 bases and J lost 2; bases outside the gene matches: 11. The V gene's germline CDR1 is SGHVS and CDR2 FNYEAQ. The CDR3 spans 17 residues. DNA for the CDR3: TGTGCCAGCAGCTTAAACCCCGTTGGACTAGGGCAAGAGACCCAGTACTTC. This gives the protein CASSLNPVGLGQETQYF.

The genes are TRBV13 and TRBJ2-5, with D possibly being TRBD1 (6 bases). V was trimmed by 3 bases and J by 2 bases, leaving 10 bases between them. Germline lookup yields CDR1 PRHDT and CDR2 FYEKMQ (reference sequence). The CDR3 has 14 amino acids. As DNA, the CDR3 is TGTGCCAGCAGCTTTAACAGGGAGCAAGAGACCCAGTACTTC. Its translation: CASSFNREQETQYF.

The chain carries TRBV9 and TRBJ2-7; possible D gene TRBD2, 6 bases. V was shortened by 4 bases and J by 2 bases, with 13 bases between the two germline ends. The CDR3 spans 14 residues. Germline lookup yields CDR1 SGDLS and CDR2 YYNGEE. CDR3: CASSSTVAAYEQYF. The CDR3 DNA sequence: TGTGCCAGCAGCAGCACGGTAGCGGCCTACGAGCAGTACTTC.

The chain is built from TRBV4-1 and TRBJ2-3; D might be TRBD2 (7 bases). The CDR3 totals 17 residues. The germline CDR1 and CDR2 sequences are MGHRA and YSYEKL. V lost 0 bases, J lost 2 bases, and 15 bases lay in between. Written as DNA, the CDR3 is TGCGCCAGCAGCCAAGATCCGGGGGGCCCCCCCACAGATACGCAGTATTTT. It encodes CASSQDPGGPPTDTQYF.

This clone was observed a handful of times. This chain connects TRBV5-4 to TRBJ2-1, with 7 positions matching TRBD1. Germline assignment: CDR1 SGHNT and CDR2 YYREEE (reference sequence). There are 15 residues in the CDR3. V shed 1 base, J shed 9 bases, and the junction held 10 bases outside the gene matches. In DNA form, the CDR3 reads TGTGCCAGCAGCTTGTCTAGGGGGCTGAGTAGTGAGCAGTTCTTC. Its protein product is CASSLSRGLSSEQFF.

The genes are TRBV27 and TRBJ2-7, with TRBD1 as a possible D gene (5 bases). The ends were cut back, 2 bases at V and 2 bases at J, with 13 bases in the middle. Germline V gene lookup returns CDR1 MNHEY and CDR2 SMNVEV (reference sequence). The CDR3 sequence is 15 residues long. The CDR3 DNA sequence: TGTGCCAGCAGTTTACGGCAGGGTTTCGCCTACGAGCAGTACTTC. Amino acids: CASSLRQGFAYEQYF.

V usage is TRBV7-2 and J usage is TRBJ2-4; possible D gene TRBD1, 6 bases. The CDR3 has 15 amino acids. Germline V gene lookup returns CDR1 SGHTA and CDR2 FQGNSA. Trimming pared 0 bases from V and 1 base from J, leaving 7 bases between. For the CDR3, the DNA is TGTGCCAGCAGCTTAGCAAGGGGGGCCAAAAACATTCAGTACTTC. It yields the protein CASSLARGAKNIQYF.

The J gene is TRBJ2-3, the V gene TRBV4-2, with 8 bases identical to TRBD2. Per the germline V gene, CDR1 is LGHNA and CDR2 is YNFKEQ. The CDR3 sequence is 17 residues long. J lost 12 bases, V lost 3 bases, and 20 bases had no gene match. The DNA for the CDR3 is TGTGCCAGCAGCCATTCGACGGGGGGGCTGGCACAGATACTACAGTATTTT. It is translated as CASSHSTGGLAQILQYF.

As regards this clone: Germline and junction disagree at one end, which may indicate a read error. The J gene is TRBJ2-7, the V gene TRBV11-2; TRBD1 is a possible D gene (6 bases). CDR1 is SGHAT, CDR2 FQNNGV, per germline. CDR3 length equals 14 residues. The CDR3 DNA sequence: TGTGCCAGCAGCTCATGGACAGCCTACTACGGGCAGTACTTC. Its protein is CASSSWTAYYGQYF. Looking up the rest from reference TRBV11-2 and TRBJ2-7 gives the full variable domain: EAGVAQSPRYKIIEKRQSVAFWCNPISGHATLYWYQQILGQGPKLLIQFQNNGVVDDSQLPKDRFSAERLKGVDSTLKIQPAKLEDSAVYLCASSSWTAYYGQYFGPGTRLTVT.

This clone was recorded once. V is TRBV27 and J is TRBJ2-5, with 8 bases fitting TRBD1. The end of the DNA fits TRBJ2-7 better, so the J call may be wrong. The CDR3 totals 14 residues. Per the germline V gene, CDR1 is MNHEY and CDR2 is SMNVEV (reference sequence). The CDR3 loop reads CASTETGGRYEQYF. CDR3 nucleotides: TGTGCCAGCACTGAAACAGGGGGTCGGTACGAGCAGTACTTC.

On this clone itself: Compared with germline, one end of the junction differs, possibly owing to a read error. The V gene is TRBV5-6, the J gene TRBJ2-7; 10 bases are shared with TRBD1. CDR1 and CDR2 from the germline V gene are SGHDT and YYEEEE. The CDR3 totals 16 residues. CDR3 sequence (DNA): TGTGCCAGCAGCCTAATAGACAGGGGGCTCTCCTGCGAGCAGTACTTC. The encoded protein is CASSLIDRGLSCEQYF.

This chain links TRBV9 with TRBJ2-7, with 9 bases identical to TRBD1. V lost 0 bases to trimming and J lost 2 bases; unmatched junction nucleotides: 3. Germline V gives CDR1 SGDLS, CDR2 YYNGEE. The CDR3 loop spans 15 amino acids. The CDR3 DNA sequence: TGTGCCAGCAGCGTAGGGGGACAGGGAACCTACGAGCAGTACTTC. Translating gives CASSVGGQGTYEQYF.

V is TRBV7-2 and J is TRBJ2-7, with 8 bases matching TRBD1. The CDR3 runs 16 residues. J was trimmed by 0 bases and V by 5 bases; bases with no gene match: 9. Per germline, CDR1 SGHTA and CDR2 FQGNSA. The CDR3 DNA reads TGTGCCAGCAGCCCTAGCAGGGGGCCTTCCTCCTACGAGCAGTACTTC. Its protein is CASSPSRGPSSYEQYF.

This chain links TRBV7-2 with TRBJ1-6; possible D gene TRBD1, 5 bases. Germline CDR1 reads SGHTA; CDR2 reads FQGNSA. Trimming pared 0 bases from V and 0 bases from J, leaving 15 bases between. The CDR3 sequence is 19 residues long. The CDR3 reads CASSLALAGGSSYNSPLHF. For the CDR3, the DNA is TGTGCCAGCAGCTTAGCCCTGGCGGGGGGAAGCTCCTATAATTCACCCCTCCACTTT.